These 22 T cell receptor beta chains share one sample of origin, sequenced in a study of control samples from healthy donors and cancer patients. Sequencing was performed with immunoSEQ multiplex PCR; in TCRdb, only in-frame clones are kept and a portion is missing. The table records fewer than 120,000 clones, more than 75% of them present only once. The sample comprised PBMCs. These receptors were obtained from a woman in her fifties or sixties with lung cancer.

The chain links TRBV3-1 (or the pseudogene TRBV3-2) to TRBJ2-1; 10 positions match TRBD1. CDR3 size: 15 residues. With 4 bases clipped from V and 2 bases from J, the junction kept 2 bases outside the gene matches. CDR1 and CDR2 from the germline V gene are LGHDT and YNNKEL (reference sequence). CDR3 coding DNA: TGTGCCAGCAGCCCGGGGACAGGGGCCTACAATGAGCAGTTCTTC. The encoded protein is CASSPGTGAYNEQFF.

The chain uses TRBV11-2 and TRBJ2-2; tentatively, D is TRBD2 (6 bases). V gave up 2 bases and J gave up 6 bases, with 19 bases separating them. The germline gives CDR1 SGHAT, CDR2 FQNNGV. The CDR3 loop spans 17 amino acids. The CDR3 bases are TGTGCCAGCAGCTTACCACAGTTGGGACTGCTCTCCGGGGAGCTGTTTTTT. Protein product: CASSLPQLGLLSGELFF.

This chain connects TRBV6-6 to TRBJ1-1; no firm D call. Trimming stripped 4 bases from V and 7 bases from J, with 10 bases between. Per the germline V gene, CDR1 is MNHNY and CDR2 is SVGAGI (reference sequence). The CDR3 sequence is 12 residues long. CDR3 sequence reads: CASSFQSVEAFF. CDR3 DNA sequence: TGTGCCAGCAGTTTCCAGTCGGTTGAAGCTTTCTTT.

J is TRBJ1-1 and V is TRBV7-9; TRBD1 is a possible D gene (6 bases). The ends were cut back, 5 bases at V and 1 base at J, with 14 bases in the middle. This CDR3 contains 15 residues. CDR1 and CDR2 from the germline V gene are SEHNR and FQNEAQ (reference sequence). The CDR3: CASSTLQGPNTEAFF. CDR3 DNA sequence: TGTGCCAGCAGCACCCTACAGGGACCGAACACTGAAGCTTTCTTT.

The chain employs TRBV7-2 and TRBJ1-2; no clear D. This CDR3 is 13 amino acids long. Germline CDR1 and CDR2: SGHTA and FQGNSA. Trimming shortened V by 6 bases and J by 5 bases, and 13 bases separated the two germline ends. CDR3 loop: CASSTADFYGYTF. In DNA, the CDR3 is TGTGCCAGCAGTACGGCAGATTTTTATGGCTACACCTTC.

This rearrangement joins TRBV6-5 to TRBJ1-1; D unclear. The germline V and J ends were trimmed by 0 bases and 5 bases, with 10 bases remaining between them. The CDR3 spans 14 residues. CDR1 is MNHEY and CDR2 is SVGAGI in the germline V gene. CDR3 sequence: CASSYSFFGTEAFF. CDR3 in DNA: TGTGCCAGCAGTTACTCTTTTTTTGGGACTGAAGCTTTCTTT.

The J gene is TRBJ2-7, the V gene TRBV11-3, with 14 bases matching TRBD2. The CDR3 has 18 residues. V shed 4 bases, J shed 2 bases, and the junction held 10 bases outside the gene matches. Germline V gives CDR1 SGHNT, CDR2 YENEEA. CDR3 coding DNA: TGTGCCAGCAGCTCTGAAACCGGGACTAGCGGGAGTACCTACGAGCAGTACTTC. Its protein product is CASSSETGTSGSTYEQYF.

This sequence joins TRBV7-2 and TRBJ2-1, with TRBD2 identical over 9 bases. The CDR3 spans 15 residues. The trim removed 1 base at V and 6 bases at J, leaving 4 bases unmatched. CDR1 SGHTA and CDR2 FQGNSA come from the germline V gene. DNA of the CDR3: TGTGCCAGCAGCTTAGGTGGTAGCGGGGGCAATGAGCAGTTCTTC. Amino acids: CASSLGGSGGNEQFF. Combining the CDR3 with reference TRBV7-2 and TRBJ2-1 gives the whole variable domain GAGVSQSPSNKVTEKGKDVELRCDPISGHTALYWYRQSLGQGLEFLIYFQGNSAPDKSGLPSDRFSAERTGGSVSTLTIQRTQQEDSAVYLCASSLGGSGGNEQFFGPGTRLTVL.

This clone was seen more than once but under ten times. The V and J genes are TRBV24-1 and TRBJ1-4; the D is unclear. Germline CDR1 KGHDR, CDR2 SFDVKD. The CDR3 length is 14 residues. Trimming took off 3 bases at V and 0 bases at J, with 4 bases between the two ends. In DNA, the CDR3 is TGTGCCACCAGTGATCCGGCAACTAATGAAAAACTGTTTTTT. Residues: CATSDPATNEKLFF.

This clone was picked up a small number of times. The J gene is TRBJ1-2, the V gene TRBV14; D is uncertain. Germline V gives CDR1 SGHDN, CDR2 FVKESK. The CDR3 has 12 residues. The V end was cut by 2 bases, the J end by 4 bases, with 5 bases between. The CDR3 DNA follows: TGTGCCAGCAGCCAATACAGCTATGGCTACACCTTC. Translation: CASSQYSYGYTF.

This clone was observed a few times. The J gene is TRBJ1-2, the V gene TRBV7-6; 7 nucleotides agree with TRBD1. V lost 5 bases, J lost 8 bases, and 14 bases stayed unmatched. Germline V gene data show CDR1 as SGHVS and CDR2 as FNYEAQ. CDR3 length equals 15 residues. The DNA of the CDR3 is TGTGCCAGCAGCCTAAGTACAGGGGTGGGGAGCGGCTACACCTTC. Residues: CASSLSTGVGSGYTF.

This clone was seen once. V usage is TRBV19 and J usage is TRBJ1-6; D is uncertain. The CDR3 extends over 12 amino acids. Looked up from germline, CDR1 is LNHDA and CDR2 is SQIVND (reference sequence). The CDR3 region is CAVGSDNSPLHF. CDR3 sequence (DNA): TGTGCTGTGGGAAGTGATAATTCACCCCTCCACTTT.

The rearrangement uses TRBV30 and TRBJ1-6; D unresolved. The germline V gene encodes CDR1 GTSNPN and CDR2 SVGIG (reference sequence). The V end lost 1 base, the J end lost 0 bases, and 13 bases lay between the germline ends. The CDR3 covers 17 residues. CDR3 sequence reads: CAWSDPFLSSYNSPLHF. The CDR3 coding sequence is TGTGCCTGGAGTGACCCTTTTCTGAGCTCCTATAATTCACCCCTCCACTTT. The entire variable domain, with the rest obtained from reference TRBV30 and TRBJ1-6, is as follows: SQTIHQWPATLVQPVGSPLSLECTVEGTSNPNLYWYRQAAGRGLQLLFYSVGIGQISSEVPQNLSASRPQDRQFILSSKKLLLSDSGFYLCAWSDPFLSSYNSPLHFGNGTRLTVT.

The chain uses TRBV28 and TRBJ1-5; TRBD1 matches 8 bases. This CDR3 region has 12 residues. In germline, CDR1 is MDHEN, CDR2 SYDVKM. V was clipped by 5 bases and J by 6 bases; unmatched bases: 0. Written as DNA, the CDR3 is TGTGCCAGCAGTCAGGGGGCTCAGCCCCAGCATTTT. Protein sequence: CASSQGAQPQHF. The variable domain in full, completed from reference TRBV28 and TRBJ1-5, reads DVKVTQSSRYLVKRTGEKVFLECVQDMDHENMFWYRQDPGLGLRLIYFSYDVKMKEKGDIPEGYSVSREKKERFSLILESASTNQTSMYLCASSQGAQPQHFGDGTRLSIL.

The chain is built from TRBV19 and TRBJ2-5; possibly TRBD1 or TRBD2 for D (5 bases each). CDR1 and CDR2 from the germline V gene are LNHDA and SQIVND (reference sequence). The V end lost 1 base, the J end lost 1 base, and 16 bases lay between the germline ends. This CDR3 comprises 17 residues. The CDR3 is CASSIGSSGTLQETQYF. The CDR3 DNA reads TGTGCCAGTAGTATAGGGTCTTCCGGGACGCTCCAAGAGACCCAGTACTTC.

CDR3 nucleotides: TGCGCCAGCAGCTTCACGGGGGATAACACTGAAGCTTTCTTT. Residues: CASSFTGDNTEAFF. The chain combines TRBV5-1 with TRBJ1-1; tentatively, D is TRBD1 (5 bases). The CDR3 has 14 amino acids. V was clipped by 2 bases and J by 2 bases, with 10 bases between them. Germline-derived CDR1 and CDR2 are SGHRS and YFSETQ.

This clone has a count of ten or more. The chain joins TRBV2 to TRBJ1-5; TRBD1 is a possible D gene (5 bases). The CDR3 consists of 14 residues. Trimming removed 6 bases from V and 0 bases from J, with 9 bases in between. Germline V gene data show CDR1 as SNHLY and CDR2 as FYNNEI. The CDR3 DNA sequence: TGTGCCAGCAGGGGACGGTATAGCAATCAGCCCCAGCATTTT. This codes for CASRGRYSNQPQHF.

The gene calls are TRBV11-3 and TRBJ2-1, with unresolved D. With 5 bases removed from V and 4 bases from J, the gap between germline ends came to 12 bases. There are 14 residues in the CDR3. Germline loops: CDR1 SGHNT, CDR2 YENEEA. CDR3 sequence (DNA): TGTGCCAGCAGCCCTAGTGTCGGGTACAATGAGCAGTTCTTC. It encodes CASSPSVGYNEQFF.

This chain connects TRBV7-3 to TRBJ2-3; no clear D. The length of the CDR3 is 17 residues. The V gene's germline CDR1 is SGHTA and CDR2 FQGTGA. The V gene lost 1 base and the J gene lost 1 base, with 15 bases spanning the gap. CDR3 residues: CASSLNPWAGGTDTQYF. In DNA form, the CDR3 reads TGTGCCAGCAGCTTAAACCCGTGGGCAGGCGGCACAGATACGCAGTATTTT.

The chain combines TRBV6-2 or TRBV6-3 with TRBJ1-4; D is ambiguous. Germline CDR1 is MNHEY and CDR2 is SVGEGT. V lost 2 bases and J 0 bases, leaving 4 bases between the germline ends. This CDR3 contains 14 residues. The CDR3: CASSYAATNEKLFF. CDR3 nucleotide sequence: TGTGCCAGCAGTTACGCAGCAACTAATGAAAAACTGTTTTTT.

The chain uses TRBV27 and TRBJ2-7, with D uncertain. Between the trimmed V and J ends, which lost 6 bases and 7 bases, there was a span of 16 bases. The CDR3 is 13 residues long. In germline, CDR1 is MNHEY, CDR2 SMNVEV (reference sequence). The DNA of the CDR3 is TGTGCCAGCAGGCTTCTAGAGAGTTTGGAGCAGTACTTC. Residues: CASRLLESLEQYF.

This clone was detected only once. The chain is built from TRBV11-3 and TRBJ1-5, with D possibly matching TRBD1 (5 bases). Between the trimmed V and J ends, which lost 3 bases and 3 bases, there was a span of 18 bases. CDR3 length: 17 residues. Germline V gives CDR1 SGHNT, CDR2 YENEEA. CDR3 coding DNA: TGTGCCAGCAGCTTTCCGAGAGGACACCGGGACAATCAGCCCCAGCATTTT. This codes for CASSFPRGHRDNQPQHF. The whole variable domain, filled in from reference TRBV11-3 and TRBJ1-5, reads EAGVVQSPRYKIIEKKQPVAFWCNPISGHNTLYWYLQNLGQGPELLIRYENEEAVDDSQLPKDRFSAERLKGVDSTLKIQPAELGDSAVYLCASSFPRGHRDNQPQHFGDGTRLSIL.